This T cell receptor beta chain is from a study of blood T cells in healthy people across ages. Using a J-beta primer mix together with a sample-barcoded 5' primer, a second PCR was run for about 6 to 11 cycles. TCRdb redid the calling of the 5' RACE reads with MiXCR, one entry per CDR3 protein. The table has 650,000 or so distinct CDR3 sequences, about 51% seen once. V was shortened by 3 bases and J by 6 bases, with 12 bases between the two germline ends. In germline, CDR1 is SQVTM, CDR2 ANQGSEA. The CDR3 loop spans 13 amino acids. This rearrangement joins TRBV29-1 to TRBJ2-1; D remains ambiguous. Sequencing was done on a sample of blood. The clonotype originates from an elderly woman in good health. The CDR3 sequence is CSVDPYLGNEQFF. Written as DNA, the CDR3 is TGCAGCGTTGATCCCTACCTGGGCAATGAGCAGTTCTTC.